The 21 T cell receptor beta chains in this list originate from one sample, sequenced in a study of early T cells in non-severe SARS-CoV-2 infection. TCRdb independently ran MiXCR on the 5' RACE reads; one entry per CDR3 protein. The table includes 100,000 to 120,000 distinct CDR3 sequences, roughly 12% detected once. Sequencing used whole blood, obtained at baseline. These TCRs come from an adult who was a healthcare worker with PCR-confirmed SARS-CoV-2 infection or an uninfected control (not recorded which).

This clonotype was counted only a few times. This chain connects TRBV21-1 to TRBJ2-7; the table assigns TRBD2, which was not confirmed against the DNA. TRBV21-1 counts as a pseudogene. This CDR3 is 13 amino acids long. For the CDR3, the DNA is TGTGCCAGCAGCAAGGAAGGAGGGAACGAGCAGTACTTC. It is translated as CASSKEGGNEQYF.

This clonotype has ten or more counts. V is TRBV15 and J is TRBJ1-1; unclear D gene. V was shortened by 0 bases and J by 7 bases, with 9 bases between the two germline ends. CDR1 is LNHNV and CDR2 is YYDKDF in the germline V gene (reference sequence). The CDR3 extends over 13 amino acids. The CDR3 is CATSRDLSFEAFF. The CDR3 nucleotides are TGTGCCACCAGCAGAGATCTCTCCTTTGAAGCTTTCTTT.

This clonotype has more than one count but fewer than ten. V usage is TRBV7-3 and J usage is TRBJ1-1; D remains ambiguous. CDR3 size: 15 residues. Trimming removed 0 bases from V and 1 base from J, with 9 bases in between. CDR1 is SGHTA, CDR2 FQGTGA, per germline. The CDR3 sequence: CASSLTKAGNTEAFF. DNA for the CDR3: TGTGCCAGCAGCTTAACGAAGGCGGGGAACACTGAAGCTTTCTTT.

Comment on this clonotype: This clone may be a read error of a much larger clone one base away. The gene calls are TRBV15 and TRBJ2-1; TRBD2 matches at 8 bases. The germline V gene has CDR1 LNHNV and CDR2 YYDKDF (reference sequence). The CDR3 consists of 19 residues. Losses at the gene ends were 1 base for V and 1 base for J; bases not matched to a gene: 12. The CDR3 region has the DNA TGTGCCACCAGCAGAGTGCGGAGGCTGGGACTAGTGTCCTACAATGAGCAGTTCTTC. Translating gives CATSRVRRLGLVSYNEQFF.

In this sample, this clonotype turned up a few times. The chain has TRBV9 and TRBJ2-7; maybe TRBD2 (5 bases). The CDR3 has 14 residues. V lost 0 bases and J lost 3, with 10 bases in between. CDR1 is SGDLS and CDR2 is YYNGEE in the germline V gene. CDR3 coding DNA: TGTGCCAGCAGCGTAGGGTCAGCGGACTACGAGCAGTACTTC. Its protein product is CASSVGSADYEQYF.

This chain uses TRBV14 with TRBJ1-2, with D perhaps matching TRBD1 (5 bases). The length of the CDR3 is 13 residues. Germline CDR1 and CDR2: SGHDN and FVKESK. Trimming cost V 3 bases and J 5 bases, with 10 bases left between them. The CDR3 DNA is TGTGCCAGCAGCCACCAGGAGGGGTATGGCTACACCTTC. The encoded protein is CASSHQEGYGYTF.

The J gene is TRBJ2-1, the V gene TRBV20-1; 10 bases fit TRBD1. Germline V CDR1 and CDR2: DFQATT, SNEGSKA (reference sequence). The junction had 15 bases not matched to a gene; V was cut back by 7 bases and J by 6 bases. CDR3 size: 16 residues. CDR3 amino acids: CSVHTRGTGVGNEQFF. As DNA, the CDR3 is TGCAGTGTTCACACCCGAGGGACAGGGGTTGGCAATGAGCAGTTCTTC.

The genes are TRBV10-3 and TRBJ1-2; 7 nucleotides match TRBD1. CDR3 size: 15 residues. Trimming removed 6 bases from V and 3 bases from J; junction bases left unmatched: 10. Germline V CDR1 and CDR2: ENHRY, SYGVKD. The CDR3 nucleotides are TGTGCCATCAGCCTCGACAGGGCGTGGGACTATGGCTACACCTTC. It yields the protein CAISLDRAWDYGYTF.

This clonotype appeared many times. This chain uses TRBV7-2 with TRBJ2-1, with TRBD2 matching over 11 bases. This CDR3 contains 16 residues. J gave up 4 bases and V 6 bases, and 8 bases lay outside the gene matches. CDR1 is SGHTA and CDR2 is FQGNSA in the germline V gene. CDR3 in amino acids: CASSRSTSGSYNEQFF. The CDR3 coding sequence is TGTGCCAGCAGTCGATCCACTAGCGGGAGTTACAATGAGCAGTTCTTC.

This clonotype was observed a handful of times. The rearrangement links TRBV2 to TRBJ1-1; D is perhaps TRBD1 (5 bases). The CDR3 has 14 amino acids. V lost 8 bases and J lost 0, with 13 bases in between. The germline CDR1 and CDR2 sequences are SNHLY and FYNNEI. The CDR3 DNA is TGTGCCAGCTCTAGCCAGGGTTTGAACACTGAAGCTTTCTTT. The encoded protein is CASSSQGLNTEAFF.

In its sample, this clonotype was seen a few times. This chain uses TRBV6-5 with TRBJ1-2; no clear D gene. The CDR3 has 17 residues. Trimming stripped 0 bases from V and 3 bases from J, with 17 bases between. Germline CDR1 reads MNHEY; CDR2 reads SVGAGI. In DNA, the CDR3 is TGTGCCAGCAGTTACTCGTGGCAGATACTACCTCACTATGGCTACACCTTC. Amino acids: CASSYSWQILPHYGYTF.

Many counts were recorded for this clonotype. The gene calls are TRBV2 and TRBJ2-2; D is unresolved. The CDR3 consists of 15 residues. V was trimmed by 3 bases and J by 0 bases, leaving 8 bases between them. Per the germline V gene, CDR1 is SNHLY and CDR2 is FYNNEI. CDR3 coding DNA: TGTGCCAGCAGTGAGGGCCTAGCGAACACCGGGGAGCTGTTTTTT. Translated, it gives CASSEGLANTGELFF. Using reference TRBV2 and TRBJ2-2 for the parts outside the CDR3, the full variable domain is EPEVTQTPSHQVTQMGQEVILRCVPISNHLYFYWYRQILGQKVEFLVSFYNNEISEKSEIFDDQFSVERPDGSNFTLKIRSTKLEDSAMYFCASSEGLANTGELFFGEGSRLTVL.

This clonotype appeared a few times. The CDR3 DNA reads as TGTGCCAGCAGCCTTGGGACTAGCGGATACTACGAGCAGTACTTC. The encoded protein is CASSLGTSGYYEQYF. This chain joins TRBV14 and TRBJ2-7; the match to TRBD2 covers 11 bases. Trimming took 4 bases from V and 3 from J; bases not matched to a gene: 5. CDR3 length: 15 residues. Germline values: CDR1 SGHDN, CDR2 FVKESK.

The V gene is TRBV4-2, the J gene TRBJ2-7; 9 nucleotides agree with TRBD1. The CDR3 loop spans 17 amino acids. After removal of 4 bases from V and 0 bases from J, the junction contained 10 bases not matched to a gene. From germline, CDR1 is LGHNA and CDR2 YNFKEQ. This CDR3 reads CASSPVGTGHRSYEQYF. As DNA, the CDR3 is TGTGCCAGCAGCCCCGTCGGGACAGGGCATCGCTCCTACGAGCAGTACTTC.

This clonotype was observed many times. The chain couples TRBV11-2 to TRBJ2-1; possibly TRBD1 or TRBD2 for D (7 bases each). The CDR3 spans 15 residues. Germline V lookup: CDR1 SGHAT, CDR2 FQNNGV. Deletions cut 7 bases from V and 6 bases from J, with 19 bases between. CDR3 DNA sequence: TGTGCCAGCACCTCCATCCGGGGGGACAGCAATGAGCAGTTCTTC. It is translated as CASTSIRGDSNEQFF.

This clonotype was counted a few times. The rearrangement uses TRBV18 and TRBJ2-1; 7 bases are a match to TRBD2. Germline V lookup: CDR1 KGHSH, CDR2 LQKENI. V lost 3 bases and J lost 9; bases outside the gene matches: 5. The CDR3 sequence is 13 residues long. Here the CDR3 reads CASSPTTSSEQFF. The DNA for the CDR3 is TGTGCCAGCTCACCGACGACTAGCAGTGAGCAGTTCTTC.

This clonotype was seen more than once but under ten times. The gene calls are TRBV10-3 and TRBJ2-1, with 11 bases matching TRBD2. V trimming: 3 bases; J trimming: 4 bases; junction bases outside the gene matches: 8. The CDR3 covers 17 residues. Germline CDR1 is ENHRY and CDR2 is SYGVKD. The CDR3, as DNA: TGTGCCATCAGTGAAACCGGGACTAGCGGATTTTACAATGAGCAGTTCTTC. Protein sequence: CAISETGTSGFYNEQFF.

This chain joins TRBV12-3 or TRBV12-4 and TRBJ1-1; no clear D gene. The V and J ends lost 6 bases and 4 bases respectively, with 15 bases between them. CDR3 size: 14 residues. CDR3 nucleotide sequence: TGTGCCAGCAGCGACCCGGGTATGCCCACTGAAGCTTTCTTT. Its protein product is CASSDPGMPTEAFF.

At least ten counts were recorded for this clonotype. The chain links TRBV29-1 to TRBJ1-2; a weak D match, TRBD1 (5 bases). From germline, CDR1 is SQVTM and CDR2 ANQGSEA. V was cut by 6 bases and J by 3 bases, with 17 bases left in between. The CDR3 is made up of 14 amino acids. The chain's CDR3 is CSVAGTLADYGYTF. The CDR3 nucleotides read TGCAGCGTCGCCGGGACCCTTGCAGACTATGGCTACACCTTC.

Ten or more counts support this clonotype. The V call is TRBV18, the J call TRBJ2-1, with a possible D match to TRBD2 (6 bases). Per the germline V gene, CDR1 is KGHSH and CDR2 is LQKENI. This CDR3 spans 15 amino acids. Trimming took 4 bases from V and 5 from J, leaving 15 bases between them. The DNA of the CDR3 is TGTGCCAGCTCACGTTCTGCGGGAACGGACAATGAGCAGTTCTTC. Its protein is CASSRSAGTDNEQFF.

This clonotype was detected ten times or more. The chain is built from TRBV20-1 and TRBJ2-7; D might be TRBD2 (5 bases). The CDR3 consists of 13 residues. The germline CDR1 and CDR2 sequences are DFQATT and SNEGSKA (reference sequence). Between the trimmed V and J ends, which lost 1 base and 0 bases, there was a span of 7 bases. The CDR3 region is CSARGGYSYEQYF. CDR3 bases: TGCAGTGCTAGAGGCGGGTACTCCTACGAGCAGTACTTC.